The 3 T cell receptor beta chains below all came from one sample that was sequenced in a study of T cells in Graves' hyperthyroidism and ophthalmopathy. Regions amplified from RNA transcripts were the TCR beta CDR3 regions. HTBI primers were used for first-round RT-PCR of the TCR CDR3. MiXCR, run by TCRdb on the multiplex PCR reads, gives a single entry per CDR3 protein. The sample includes 400,000 or so distinct CDR3 sequences, 12% to 15% of them seen just once. Sequencing input: blood. These receptors were taken from a woman aged 60 to 75 with Graves' ophthalmopathy.

The J gene is TRBJ2-7, the V gene TRBV10-3; TRBD2 might be the D (6 bases). Per germline, CDR1 ENHRY and CDR2 SYGVKD. The CDR3 has 14 residues. V lost 0 bases, J lost 12 bases, and 18 bases lay in between. This CDR3 reads CAISESNPSAGPYF. CDR3 coding DNA: TGTGCCATCAGTGAGTCGAACCCCAGCGCGGGGCCGTACTTC.

The genes are TRBV13 and TRBJ2-5; TRBD1 agrees at 7 bases. Germline V gene sequence: CDR1 PRHDT, CDR2 FYEKMQ (reference sequence). V gave up 4 bases and J gave up 4 bases; unmatched junction bases: 9. The CDR3 spans 15 residues. The CDR3 loop reads CASSYKTGVAETQYF. CDR3 sequence (DNA): TGTGCCAGCAGCTATAAAACAGGGGTTGCAGAGACCCAGTACTTC. Using reference TRBV13 and TRBJ2-5 for the parts outside the CDR3, the full variable domain is AAGVIQSPRHLIKEKRETATLKCYPIPRHDTVYWYQQGPGQDPQFLISFYEKMQSDKGSIPDRFSAQQFSDYHSELNMSSLELGDSALYFCASSYKTGVAETQYFGPGTRLLVL.

This clonotype turned up a few times. The gene calls are TRBV20-1 and TRBJ2-1; 7 nucleotides line up with TRBD1. The V segment lost 6 bases and the J segment 3 bases; nucleotides outside the gene matches: 8. CDR3 length: 14 residues. In germline, CDR1 is DFQATT, CDR2 SNEGSKA (reference sequence). CDR3: CSASSGDSYNEQFF. CDR3 coding DNA: TGCAGTGCATCAAGTGGGGACAGCTACAATGAGCAGTTCTTC.